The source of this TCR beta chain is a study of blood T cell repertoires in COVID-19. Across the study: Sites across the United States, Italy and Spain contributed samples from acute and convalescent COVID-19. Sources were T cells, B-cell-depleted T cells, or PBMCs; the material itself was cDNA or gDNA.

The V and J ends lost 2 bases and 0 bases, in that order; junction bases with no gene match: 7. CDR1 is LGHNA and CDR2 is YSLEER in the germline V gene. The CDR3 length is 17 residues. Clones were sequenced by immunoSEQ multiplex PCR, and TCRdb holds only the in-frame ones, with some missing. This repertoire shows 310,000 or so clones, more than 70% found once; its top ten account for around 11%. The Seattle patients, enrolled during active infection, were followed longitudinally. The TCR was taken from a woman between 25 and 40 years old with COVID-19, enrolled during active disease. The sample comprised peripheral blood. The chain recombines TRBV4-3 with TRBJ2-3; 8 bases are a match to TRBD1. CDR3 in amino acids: CASSQSQGAPSTDTQYF. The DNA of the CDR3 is TGCGCCAGCAGCCAAAGTCAGGGGGCACCGAGCACAGATACGCAGTATTTT.